The rows below give T cell receptor beta chains drawn from one sample of a study of shared clonotypes between healthy human individuals. Sequencing was performed with immunoSEQ multiplex PCR; in TCRdb, only in-frame clones are kept and a portion is missing. The repertoire holds under 600,000 clones, with nearly 80% as singletons. What was sequenced was PBMCs. The origin of the receptors is a woman aged 40 to 50 in good health. Some clones in this sample may be carry-over from other donors' samples. Both conserved end residues are part of each CDR3. Fields, in order: CDR3 protein, CDR3 DNA, D gene, J gene, clone size, V gene. A D gene is named only where the DNA matches it firmly. Some rows mark clone size as missing; the rest say once, few, many or name a class of expanded clone.

CASRDPGGREAFF | TGTGCCAGCAGAGATCCAGGGGGCAGGGAAGCTTTCTTT | TRBD1 | TRBJ1-1 | . | TRBV6-5
CASSFGGSTEAFF | TGTGCCAGCAGTTTTGGGGGGAGCACTGAAGCTTTCTTT | . | TRBJ1-1 | . | TRBV27
CASSRTGTIIETQYF | TGTGCCAGCAGCCGGACAGGGACAATTATCGAGACCCAGTACTTC | TRBD1 | TRBJ2-5 | once | TRBV11-2
CAGSQGLAGGSEQFF | TGCGCCGGCAGCCAAGGACTAGCGGGAGGGTCCGAGCAGTTCTTC | TRBD2 | TRBJ2-1 | . | TRBV5-1
CASSGRDSYNEQFF | TGTGCCAGCAGCGGACGGGACAGTTACAATGAGCAGTTCTTC | TRBD1 | TRBJ2-1 | . | TRBV9
CASNLRPGDDYGYTF | TGTGCCAGCAACCTAAGGCCCGGGGACGACTATGGCTACACCTTC | . | TRBJ1-2 | . | TRBV6-6
CASSRTGLAEYNEQFF | TGCGCCAGCAGCCGGACAGGACTAGCGGAGTACAATGAGCAGTTCTTC | TRBD2 | TRBJ2-1 | few | TRBV5-1
CASSIQAGKNQPQHF | TGTGCCAGTAGTATACAGGCAGGGAAAAATCAGCCCCAGCATTTT | . | TRBJ1-5 | . | TRBV19
CASSSYVQGAVSYEQYF | TGTGCCAGCAGTTCTTACGTCCAGGGGGCTGTTTCCTACGAGCAGTACTTC | TRBD1 | TRBJ2-7 | . | TRBV27
CASSLGDYYNEQFF | TGCGCCAGCAGCTTGGGGGACTACTACAATGAGCAGTTCTTC | TRBD2 | TRBJ2-1 | few | TRBV5-1
CASTAGGNRQPQHF | TGTGCCAGCACTGCAGGGGGGAATCGACAGCCCCAGCATTTT | TRBD1 | TRBJ1-5 | . | TRBV28
CASSVPGGSLANTGELFF | TGCGCCAGCAGCGTGCCCGGAGGGTCACTAGCGAACACCGGGGAGCTGTTTTTT | . | TRBJ2-2 | . | TRBV5-1
CASSQQQATYNEQFF | TGTGCCAGCAGCCAACAGCAGGCTACCTACAATGAGCAGTTCTTC | . | TRBJ2-1 | . | TRBV11-3
CASSPGTGYGYTF | TGTGCCAGCAGTCCGGGGACAGGCTATGGCTACACCTTC | TRBD1 | TRBJ1-2 | . | TRBV27
CASSPRRDREGSGLYNEQFF | TGTGCCAGCTCACCCCGCCGGGACAGGGAGGGTTCGGGCCTCTACAATGAGCAGTTCTTC | TRBD1 | TRBJ2-1 | . | TRBV18
CASSALAGSALVEQYF | TGTGCCAGCAGTGCGCTAGCGGGCTCGGCATTGGTCGAGCAGTACTTC | TRBD2 | TRBJ2-7 | few | TRBV6-4
CASSLMASGNEQFF | TGTGCCAGCAGCTTAATGGCTAGCGGCAATGAGCAGTTCTTC | TRBD2 | TRBJ2-1 | . | TRBV7-3
CATSPRRRDGNEQFF | TGTGCCACCAGCCCCAGGAGGCGGGATGGGAATGAGCAGTTCTTC | . | TRBJ2-1 | . | TRBV15
CACQTRATSSTDTQYF | TGTGCCTGCCAAACCCGGGCTACCTCTAGCACAGATACGCAGTATTTT | . | TRBJ2-3 | . | TRBV19
CASTDRGDQPQHF | TGCGCCAGCACGGACAGGGGGGATCAGCCCCAGCATTTT | TRBD1 | TRBJ1-5 | . | TRBV10-2
CASSPSNYGYTF | TGTGCCAGCAGCCCCTCTAACTATGGCTACACCTTC | . | TRBJ1-2 | . | TRBV16
CAIRGFGANVLTF | TGTGCCATCAGGGGGTTTGGGGCCAACGTCCTGACTTTC | . | TRBJ2-6 | . | TRBV10-3